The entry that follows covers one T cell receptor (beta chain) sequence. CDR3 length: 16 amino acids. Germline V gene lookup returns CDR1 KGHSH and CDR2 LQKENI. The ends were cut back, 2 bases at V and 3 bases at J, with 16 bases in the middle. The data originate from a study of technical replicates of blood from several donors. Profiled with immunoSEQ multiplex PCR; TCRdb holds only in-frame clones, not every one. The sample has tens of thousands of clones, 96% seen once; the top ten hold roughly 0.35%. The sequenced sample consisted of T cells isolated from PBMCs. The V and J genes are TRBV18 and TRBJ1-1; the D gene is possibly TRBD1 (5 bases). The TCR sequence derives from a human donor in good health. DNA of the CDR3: TGTGCCAGCTCACCATACTCGGCTTGGGGCGACACTGAAGCTTTCTTT. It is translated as CASSPYSAWGDTEAFF.